A selection of T cell receptor beta chains follows, all from one sample in a study of beta chain features in type 1 diabetes. Some clones are missing from TCRdb's copy, which holds only in-frame ones; the method was immunoSEQ multiplex PCR. The sample records some 330,000 clones, approximately 10% being singletons. The sequenced material came from naive CD4+ T cells from blood. The receptors stem from a woman younger than 45 in good health. CDR3s include the opening cysteine and the closing phenylalanine or tryptophan. Each record gives: clone size, D gene, J gene, V gene, CDR3 protein, CDR3 DNA. D genes are given only for firm matches. Clone sizes are given selectively: once, few, many, or a class where the clone is expanded.

abundance: few
d_gene: TRBD1
j_gene: TRBJ2-1
v_gene: TRBV4-3
CDR3aa: CASSQATQGLYNEQFF
CDR3nt: TGCGCCAGCAGCCAAGCTACACAGGGGCTATACAATGAGCAGTTCTTC

abundance: NA
d_gene: NA
j_gene: TRBJ2-1
v_gene: TRBV6-5
CDR3aa: CASRERRLNNEQFF
CDR3nt: TGTGCCAGCAGGGAGCGGCGGTTAAACAATGAGCAGTTCTTC

abundance: NA
d_gene: NA
j_gene: TRBJ1-2
v_gene: TRBV23-1
CDR3aa: CASKGSRGGTEGYTF
CDR3nt: TGCGCCAGCAAGGGGTCCAGGGGCGGAACGGAAGGCTACACCTTC

abundance: NA
d_gene: TRBD2
j_gene: TRBJ2-5
v_gene: TRBV5-1
CDR3aa: CASSLEGSGNQETQYF
CDR3nt: TGCGCCAGCAGCTTGGAGGGTAGCGGGAACCAAGAGACCCAGTACTTC

abundance: few
d_gene: TRBD1
j_gene: TRBJ1-1
v_gene: TRBV27
CDR3aa: CASSLGRGPTEAFF
CDR3nt: TGTGCCAGCAGTTTAGGTAGGGGGCCGACTGAAGCTTTCTTT

abundance: NA
d_gene: TRBD2
j_gene: TRBJ2-1
v_gene: TRBV6-5
CDR3aa: CASSYSMAGVGNEQFF
CDR3nt: TGTGCCAGCAGTTACTCGATGGCGGGAGTAGGGAATGAGCAGTTCTTC

abundance: NA
d_gene: NA
j_gene: TRBJ2-1
v_gene: TRBV28
CDR3aa: CASIEGGIINEQFF
CDR3nt: TGTGCCAGCATAGAGGGAGGCATTATCAATGAGCAGTTCTTC

abundance: NA
d_gene: NA
j_gene: TRBJ1-5
v_gene: TRBV5-1
CDR3aa: CASSLDWGGNQPQHF
CDR3nt: TGCGCCAGCAGCTTGGATTGGGGGGGAAATCAGCCCCAGCATTTT

abundance: NA
d_gene: TRBD1
j_gene: TRBJ1-4
v_gene: TRBV7-2
CDR3aa: CASSPTRGLMEKLFF
CDR3nt: TGTGCCAGCAGCCCGACGAGGGGGCTAATGGAAAAACTGTTTTTT

abundance: NA
d_gene: NA
j_gene: TRBJ2-7
v_gene: TRBV19
CDR3aa: CASSITGTPPTYEQYF
CDR3nt: TGTGCCAGTAGTATTACCGGGACTCCTCCGACCTACGAGCAGTACTTC

abundance: few
d_gene: NA
j_gene: TRBJ1-1
v_gene: TRBV28
CDR3aa: CASSAGGHTEAFF
CDR3nt: TGTGCCAGCAGTGCCGGGGGACACACTGAAGCTTTCTTT

abundance: few
d_gene: NA
j_gene: TRBJ2-6
v_gene: TRBV7-3
CDR3aa: CASSLQGAGANVLTF
CDR3nt: TGTGCCAGCAGCTTACAAGGGGCTGGGGCCAACGTCCTGACTTTC

abundance: few
d_gene: TRBD1
j_gene: TRBJ2-7
v_gene: TRBV30
CDR3aa: CAWNRKGTGSREVQYF
CDR3nt: TGTGCCTGGAACCGAAAGGGGACAGGGTCCAGAGAGGTGCAGTACTTC

abundance: few
d_gene: NA
j_gene: TRBJ2-3
v_gene: TRBV13
CDR3aa: CASSLLGGDTDTQYF
CDR3nt: TGTGCCAGCAGCTTACTGGGAGGCGACACAGATACGCAGTATTTT

abundance: NA
d_gene: TRBD1
j_gene: TRBJ2-7
v_gene: TRBV7-8
CDR3aa: CASRRGQGGAYEQYF
CDR3nt: TGTGCCAGCAGACGCGGACAGGGAGGAGCCTACGAGCAGTACTTC

abundance: NA
d_gene: TRBD2
j_gene: TRBJ2-1
v_gene: TRBV7-9
CDR3aa: CASSRLALGDEQFF
CDR3nt: TGTGCCAGCAGCCGACTAGCGTTAGGGGATGAGCAGTTCTTC

abundance: NA
d_gene: NA
j_gene: TRBJ1-2
v_gene: TRBV5-4
CDR3aa: CASSPTRVRDGYTF
CDR3nt: TGTGCCAGCAGCCCGACAAGGGTGCGGGACGGCTACACCTTC

abundance: few
d_gene: NA
j_gene: TRBJ2-5
v_gene: TRBV5-1
CDR3aa: CASSTRGSTQETQYF
CDR3nt: TGCGCCAGCAGCACCCGAGGCAGTACCCAAGAGACCCAGTACTTC

abundance: NA
d_gene: NA
j_gene: TRBJ2-2
v_gene: TRBV7-9
CDR3aa: CASSLSGGTGELFF
CDR3nt: TGTGCCAGCAGCTTATCCGGGGGCACCGGGGAGCTGTTTTTT

abundance: NA
d_gene: NA
j_gene: TRBJ2-7
v_gene: TRBV28
CDR3aa: CASSETTRSYEQYF
CDR3nt: TGTGCCAGCAGTGAGACGACACGTTCCTACGAGCAGTACTTC

abundance: NA
d_gene: NA
j_gene: TRBJ2-7
v_gene: TRBV28
CDR3aa: CAGRTTPYEQYF
CDR3nt: TGTGCCGGCAGGACGACTCCGTACGAGCAGTACTTC

abundance: NA
d_gene: TRBD1
j_gene: TRBJ2-2
v_gene: TRBV6-5
CDR3aa: CATGTGGAGTGELFF
CDR3nt: TGTGCCACGGGGACAGGGGGAGCGGGAACCGGGGAGCTGTTTTTT

abundance: NA
d_gene: TRBD1
j_gene: TRBJ1-5
v_gene: TRBV6-4
CDR3aa: CASSGTGGQPQHF
CDR3nt: TGTGCCAGCAGTGGGACAGGGGGACAGCCCCAGCATTTT

abundance: few
d_gene: TRBD2
j_gene: TRBJ2-3
v_gene: TRBV7-2
CDR3aa: CASSSRLGGSDTDTQYF
CDR3nt: TGTGCCAGCAGCTCCAGGCTGGGCGGGAGTGACACAGATACGCAGTATTTT

abundance: NA
d_gene: TRBD1
j_gene: TRBJ1-4
v_gene: TRBV9
CDR3aa: CASSPGQNNEKLFF
CDR3nt: TGTGCCAGCAGCCCGGGACAGAATAATGAAAAACTGTTTTTT

abundance: few
d_gene: TRBD1
j_gene: TRBJ1-1
v_gene: TRBV7-9
CDR3aa: CASSPTGQGATEAFF
CDR3nt: TGTGCCAGCAGCCCCACGGGACAGGGGGCCACTGAAGCTTTCTTT

abundance: NA
d_gene: TRBD1
j_gene: TRBJ1-5
v_gene: TRBV11-2
CDR3aa: CASSLGDRGSNQPQHF
CDR3nt: TGTGCCAGCAGCTTGGGGGACAGGGGTTCCAATCAGCCCCAGCATTTT

abundance: NA
d_gene: TRBD2
j_gene: TRBJ2-7
v_gene: TRBV4-3
CDR3aa: CASSHDGLAGSYEQYF
CDR3nt: TGCGCCAGCAGCCACGACGGACTAGCGGGCTCCTACGAGCAGTACTTC

abundance: NA
d_gene: TRBD1
j_gene: TRBJ2-2
v_gene: TRBV5-4
CDR3aa: CASSWDRTNTGELFF
CDR3nt: TGTGCCAGCAGCTGGGACAGGACGAACACCGGGGAGCTGTTTTTT

abundance: NA
d_gene: TRBD1
j_gene: TRBJ2-1
v_gene: TRBV7-9
CDR3aa: CASSPPGTDYNEQFF
CDR3nt: TGTGCCAGCAGCCCCCCCGGGACAGACTACAATGAGCAGTTCTTC

abundance: NA
d_gene: NA
j_gene: TRBJ1-3
v_gene: TRBV30
CDR3aa: CAWTLGNTIYF
CDR3nt: TGTGCCTGGACACTAGGAAACACCATATATTTT

abundance: few
d_gene: NA
j_gene: TRBJ2-7
v_gene: TRBV11-1
CDR3aa: CASSLVASYEQYF
CDR3nt: TGTGCCAGCAGCTTAGTGGCTAGCTACGAGCAGTACTTC

abundance: few
d_gene: TRBD1
j_gene: TRBJ2-3
v_gene: TRBV25-1
CDR3aa: CASSDFRDRGPADTQYF
CDR3nt: TGTGCCAGCAGTGATTTCCGGGACAGGGGGCCAGCAGATACGCAGTATTTT

abundance: once
d_gene: NA
j_gene: TRBJ2-7
v_gene: TRBV19
CDR3aa: CASTLGGQGTYEQYF
CDR3nt: TGTGCCAGTACCCTCGGAGGGCAGGGTACCTACGAGCAGTACTTC

abundance: few
d_gene: NA
j_gene: TRBJ1-4
v_gene: TRBV7-2
CDR3aa: CASSLGEFYEKLFF
CDR3nt: TGTGCCAGCAGCTTAGGGGAGTTTTATGAAAAACTGTTTTTT

abundance: NA
d_gene: NA
j_gene: TRBJ2-1
v_gene: TRBV29-1
CDR3aa: CSVSKRDSYNEQFF
CDR3nt: TGCAGCGTGTCTAAGAGGGATTCCTACAATGAGCAGTTCTTC

abundance: NA
d_gene: TRBD1
j_gene: TRBJ1-2
v_gene: TRBV18
CDR3aa: CASSPGTGNFYGYTF
CDR3nt: TGTGCCAGCTCACCCGGGACAGGGAACTTCTATGGCTACACCTTC

abundance: few
d_gene: NA
j_gene: TRBJ2-1
v_gene: TRBV4-2
CDR3aa: CASSPPQGYEQFF
CDR3nt: TGTGCCAGCAGCCCCCCCCAGGGTTATGAGCAGTTCTTC

abundance: few
d_gene: NA
j_gene: TRBJ2-1
v_gene: TRBV27
CDR3aa: CASSSTMGPYNEQFF
CDR3nt: TGTGCCAGCAGTTCTACCATGGGCCCCTACAATGAGCAGTTCTTC

abundance: few
d_gene: TRBD2
j_gene: TRBJ2-1
v_gene: TRBV6-4
CDR3aa: CASSDTGTSGLHEQFF
CDR3nt: TGTGCCAGCAGTGATACCGGGACTAGCGGGCTCCATGAGCAGTTCTTC

abundance: few
d_gene: NA
j_gene: TRBJ2-6
v_gene: TRBV5-4
CDR3aa: CASSLIGAGANVLTF
CDR3nt: TGTGCCAGCAGCTTGATCGGAGCCGGGGCCAACGTCCTGACTTTC

abundance: NA
d_gene: NA
j_gene: TRBJ2-2
v_gene: TRBV9
CDR3aa: CASSVGLAPGELFF
CDR3nt: TGTGCCAGCAGCGTAGGATTAGCCCCGGGGGAGCTGTTTTTT

abundance: NA
d_gene: NA
j_gene: TRBJ2-2
v_gene: TRBV5-1
CDR3aa: CASSPGQTGELFF
CDR3nt: TGCGCCAGCAGCCCAGGACAGACCGGGGAGCTGTTTTTT

abundance: few
d_gene: TRBD2
j_gene: TRBJ2-7
v_gene: TRBV29-1
CDR3aa: CRKLAGGPGSHEQYF
CDR3nt: TGCAGAAAACTAGCGGGAGGGCCCGGATCCCACGAGCAGTACTTC

abundance: NA
d_gene: NA
j_gene: TRBJ1-2
v_gene: TRBV7-2
CDR3aa: CASSLQGNYGYTF
CDR3nt: TGTGCCAGCAGCTTGCAGGGAAACTATGGCTACACCTTC

abundance: few
d_gene: NA
j_gene: TRBJ1-4
v_gene: TRBV5-4
CDR3aa: CASSWGQATNEKLFF
CDR3nt: TGTGCCAGCAGCTGGGGACAAGCAACTAATGAAAAACTGTTTTTT

abundance: few
d_gene: TRBD2
j_gene: TRBJ2-7
v_gene: TRBV7-2
CDR3aa: CASSLKPAGGSAYEQYF
CDR3nt: TGTGCCAGCAGCTTAAAGCCAGCGGGAGGGAGCGCCTACGAGCAGTACTTC

abundance: few
d_gene: TRBD1
j_gene: TRBJ1-1
v_gene: TRBV29-1
CDR3aa: CSVGGQGTEAFF
CDR3nt: TGCAGCGTCGGGGGACAGGGTACTGAAGCTTTCTTT

abundance: NA
d_gene: NA
j_gene: TRBJ2-7
v_gene: TRBV9
CDR3aa: CASSYLASSYEQYF
CDR3nt: TGTGCCAGCAGTTATCTAGCGTCCTCCTACGAGCAGTACTTC

abundance: few
d_gene: NA
j_gene: TRBJ2-3
v_gene: TRBV28
CDR3aa: CASSLGRDTQYF
CDR3nt: TGTGCCAGCAGTTTGGGGCGGGATACGCAGTATTTT

abundance: many
d_gene: TRBD2
j_gene: TRBJ2-2
v_gene: TRBV4-3
CDR3aa: CASSQRTSGVAGELFF
CDR3nt: TGCGCCAGCAGCCAGAGGACTAGCGGGGTCGCCGGGGAGCTGTTTTTT

abundance: few
d_gene: TRBD2
j_gene: TRBJ2-1
v_gene: TRBV9
CDR3aa: CASSVSGLANEQFF
CDR3nt: TGTGCCAGCAGCGTATCGGGACTAGCCAATGAGCAGTTCTTC

abundance: few
d_gene: NA
j_gene: TRBJ2-7
v_gene: TRBV7-8
CDR3aa: CASSLRNLDYEQYF
CDR3nt: TGTGCCAGCAGCTTGAGGAACTTAGACTACGAGCAGTACTTC

abundance: few
d_gene: NA
j_gene: TRBJ1-5
v_gene: TRBV6-5
CDR3aa: CASSLQYSNQPQHF
CDR3nt: TGTGCCAGCAGCTTACAGTATAGCAATCAGCCCCAGCATTTT

abundance: NA
d_gene: TRBD1
j_gene: TRBJ2-2
v_gene: TRBV7-9
CDR3aa: CASSPTGAGELFF
CDR3nt: TGTGCCAGCAGCCCCACAGGGGCCGGGGAGCTGTTTTTT

abundance: NA
d_gene: TRBD1
j_gene: TRBJ2-5
v_gene: TRBV4-2
CDR3aa: CASSGQGTRGGAQYF
CDR3nt: TGTGCCAGCAGCGGACAGGGGACCCGTGGCGGGGCCCAGTACTTC